This T cell receptor beta chain was captured in a study of shared clonotypes between healthy human individuals. Broader study findings: A generally larger estimated richness was seen in naive subsets than in memory subsets. The authors expected sequencing depth to affect clonotype sharing among donors. With few donors, the genetic and exposure-history diversity represented was limited.

CD45RO-negative cells were positively selected for CCR7, leaving out terminally differentiated effector memory CD45RA+ cells. As to this clone: The antigen is unknown.

The CDR3 length is 16 residues. Germline CDR1 reads MDHEN; CDR2 reads SYDVKM. The V and J ends lost 6 bases and 2 bases, in that order; junction bases with no gene match: 10. Authors' methods: ImmunoSEQ only sent back junction sequences with no quality scores, so filtering was done differently. Produced via immunoSEQ multiplex PCR; TCRdb's table is partial and in-frame only. That table is the source of V, J and clone size, and D and trimming were worked out from the DNA. The sample shows hundreds of thousands of clones, 85% to 95% of them seen only once. The rearrangement links TRBV28 to TRBJ2-7; 10 bases match TRBD2. Sequencing was carried out using naive CD8+ T cells sorted from blood. The clonotype was recovered from a woman aged 25 to 39 in good health. CDR3 residues: CASSELAGHQPYEQYF. The CDR3 bases are TGTGCCAGCAGCGAACTAGCGGGACACCAGCCCTACGAGCAGTACTTC.